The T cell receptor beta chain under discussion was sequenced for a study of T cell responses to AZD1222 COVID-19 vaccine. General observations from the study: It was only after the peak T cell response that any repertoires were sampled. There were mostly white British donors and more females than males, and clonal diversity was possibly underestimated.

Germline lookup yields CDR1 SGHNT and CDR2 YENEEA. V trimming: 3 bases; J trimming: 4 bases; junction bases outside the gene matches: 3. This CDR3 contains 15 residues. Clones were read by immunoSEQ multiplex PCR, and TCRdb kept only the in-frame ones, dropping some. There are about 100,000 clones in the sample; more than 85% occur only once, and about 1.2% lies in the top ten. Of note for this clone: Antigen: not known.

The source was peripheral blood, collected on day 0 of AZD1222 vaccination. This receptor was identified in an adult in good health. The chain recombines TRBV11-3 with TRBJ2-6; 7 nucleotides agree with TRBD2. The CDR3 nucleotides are TGTGCCAGCAGCTTCGGGGGGTTCGGGGCCAACGTCCTGACTTTC. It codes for CASSFGGFGANVLTF.